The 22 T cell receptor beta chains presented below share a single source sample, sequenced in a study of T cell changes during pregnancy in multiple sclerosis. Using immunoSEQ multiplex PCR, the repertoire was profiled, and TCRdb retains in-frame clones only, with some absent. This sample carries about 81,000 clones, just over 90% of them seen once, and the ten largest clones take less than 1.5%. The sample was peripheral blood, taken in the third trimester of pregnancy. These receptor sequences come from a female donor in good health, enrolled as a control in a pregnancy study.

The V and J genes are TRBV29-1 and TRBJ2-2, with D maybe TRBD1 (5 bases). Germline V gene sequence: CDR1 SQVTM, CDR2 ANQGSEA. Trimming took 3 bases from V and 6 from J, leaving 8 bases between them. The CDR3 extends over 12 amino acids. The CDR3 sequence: CSVDRGSGELFF. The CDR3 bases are TGCAGCGTTGATAGGGGCTCCGGGGAGCTGTTTTTT.

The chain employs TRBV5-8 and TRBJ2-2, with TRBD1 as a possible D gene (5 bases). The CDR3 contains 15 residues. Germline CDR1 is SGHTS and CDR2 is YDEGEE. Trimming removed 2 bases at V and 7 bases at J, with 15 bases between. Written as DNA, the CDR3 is TGTGCCAGCAGCTTATATGGGGCTAGTGGCGGGGAGCTGTTTTTT. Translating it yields CASSLYGASGGELFF.

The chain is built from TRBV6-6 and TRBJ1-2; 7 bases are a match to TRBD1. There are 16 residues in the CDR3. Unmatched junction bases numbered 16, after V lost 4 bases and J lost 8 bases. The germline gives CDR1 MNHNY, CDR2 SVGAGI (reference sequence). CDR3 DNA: TGTGCCAGCAGTTCCGGGACAGCCAGTTACTGGGGCGGCTACACCTTC. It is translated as CASSSGTASYWGGYTF.

The CDR3 spells CASSLVSASEDTQYF. CDR3 coding DNA: TGTGCCAGCAGCTTAGTGTCGGCTAGTGAAGATACGCAGTATTTT. V is TRBV7-9 and J is TRBJ2-3; D is uncertain. The length of the CDR3 is 15 residues. CDR1 and CDR2 (germline): SEHNR, FQNEAQ (reference sequence). V dropped 1 base and J dropped 5 bases, with 13 bases sitting between them.

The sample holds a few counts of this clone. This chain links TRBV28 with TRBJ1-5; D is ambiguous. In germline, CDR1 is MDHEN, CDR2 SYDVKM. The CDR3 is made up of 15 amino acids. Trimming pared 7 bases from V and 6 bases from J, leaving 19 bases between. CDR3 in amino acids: CASNEESFSGQPQHF. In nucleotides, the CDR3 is TGTGCCAGCAACGAAGAGTCCTTTTCCGGTCAGCCCCAGCATTTT.

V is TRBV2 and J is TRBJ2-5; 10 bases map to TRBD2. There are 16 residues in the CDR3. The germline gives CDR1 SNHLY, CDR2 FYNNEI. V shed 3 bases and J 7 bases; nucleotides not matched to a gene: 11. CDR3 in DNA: TGTGCCAGCAGTGAGGTCCGACTAGCGGGCCTAAGGACCCAGTACTTC. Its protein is CASSEVRLAGLRTQYF.

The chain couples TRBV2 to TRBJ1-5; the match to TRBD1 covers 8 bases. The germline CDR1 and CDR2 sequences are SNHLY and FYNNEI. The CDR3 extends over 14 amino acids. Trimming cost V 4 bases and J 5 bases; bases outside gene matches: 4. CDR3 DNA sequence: TGTGCCAGCAGTGGAGGGACAGGAGATCAGCCCCAGCATTTT. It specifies CASSGGTGDQPQHF.

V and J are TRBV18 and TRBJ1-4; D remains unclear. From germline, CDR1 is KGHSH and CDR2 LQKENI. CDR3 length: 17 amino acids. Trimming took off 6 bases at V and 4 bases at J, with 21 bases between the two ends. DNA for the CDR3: TGTGCCAGCTCTCAATCAGACCCGGCCGGGGTTAATGAAAAACTGTTTTTT. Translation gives CASSQSDPAGVNEKLFF.

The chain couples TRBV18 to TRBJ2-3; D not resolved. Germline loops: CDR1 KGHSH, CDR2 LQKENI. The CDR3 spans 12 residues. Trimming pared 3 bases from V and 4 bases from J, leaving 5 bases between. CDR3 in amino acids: CASSPGPDTQYF. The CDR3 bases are TGTGCCAGCTCACCGGGCCCAGATACGCAGTATTTT. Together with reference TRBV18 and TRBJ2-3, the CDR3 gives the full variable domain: NAGVMQNPRHLVRRRGQEARLRCSPMKGHSHVYWYRQLPEEGLKFMVYLQKENIIDESGMPKERFSAEFPKEGPSILRIQQVVRGDSAAYFCASSPGPDTQYFGPGTRLTVL.

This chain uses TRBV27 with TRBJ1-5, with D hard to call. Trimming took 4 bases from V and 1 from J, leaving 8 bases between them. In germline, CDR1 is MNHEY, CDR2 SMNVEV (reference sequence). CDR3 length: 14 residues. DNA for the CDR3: TGTGCCAGCAGTTCCAGTTACAGCAATCAGCCCCAGCATTTT. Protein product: CASSSSYSNQPQHF.

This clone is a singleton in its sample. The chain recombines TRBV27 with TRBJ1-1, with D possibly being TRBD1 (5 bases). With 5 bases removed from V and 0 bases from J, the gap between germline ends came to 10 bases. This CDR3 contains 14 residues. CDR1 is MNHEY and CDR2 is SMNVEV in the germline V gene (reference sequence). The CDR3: CASSPRQMNTEAFF. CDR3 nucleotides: TGTGCCAGCAGTCCCCGACAGATGAACACTGAAGCTTTCTTT.

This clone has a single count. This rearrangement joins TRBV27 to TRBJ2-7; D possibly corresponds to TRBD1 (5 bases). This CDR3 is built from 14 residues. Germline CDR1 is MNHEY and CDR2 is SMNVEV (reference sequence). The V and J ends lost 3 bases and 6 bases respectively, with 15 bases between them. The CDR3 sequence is CASSLGQGLFEQYF. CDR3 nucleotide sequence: TGTGCCAGCAGTTTGGGGCAGGGTCTTTTCGAGCAGTACTTC.

This chain's CDR3 is CASRTDTTDTQYF. The CDR3, as DNA: TGTGCCAGCAGAACGGACACGACAGATACGCAGTATTTT. V is TRBV2 and J is TRBJ2-3; D may be TRBD1 (5 bases). Per germline, CDR1 SNHLY and CDR2 FYNNEI. This CDR3 comprises 13 residues. Trimming pared 6 bases from V and 3 bases from J, leaving 10 bases between. Full variable domain (missing parts from reference TRBV2 and TRBJ2-3): EPEVTQTPSHQVTQMGQEVILRCVPISNHLYFYWYRQILGQKVEFLVSFYNNEISEKSEIFDDQFSVERPDGSNFTLKIRSTKLEDSAMYFCASRTDTTDTQYFGPGTRLTVL.

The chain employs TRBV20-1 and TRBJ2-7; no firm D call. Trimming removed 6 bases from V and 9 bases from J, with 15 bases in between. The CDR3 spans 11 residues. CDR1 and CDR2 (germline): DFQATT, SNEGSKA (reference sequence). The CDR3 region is CSAPSVGRQYF. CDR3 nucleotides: TGCAGTGCCCCGAGTGTCGGTAGGCAGTACTTC.

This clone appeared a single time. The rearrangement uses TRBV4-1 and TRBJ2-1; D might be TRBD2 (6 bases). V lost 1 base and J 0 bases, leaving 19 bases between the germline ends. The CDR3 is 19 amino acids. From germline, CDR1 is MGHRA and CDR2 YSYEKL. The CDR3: CASSQAEIGGESSYNEQFF. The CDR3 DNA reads TGCGCCAGCAGCCAAGCCGAGATTGGAGGGGAAAGCTCCTACAATGAGCAGTTCTTC.

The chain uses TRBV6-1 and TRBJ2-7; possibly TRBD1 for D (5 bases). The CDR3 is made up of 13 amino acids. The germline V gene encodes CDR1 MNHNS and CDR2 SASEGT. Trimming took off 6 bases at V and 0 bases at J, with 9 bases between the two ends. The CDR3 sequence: CASSPTASYEQYF. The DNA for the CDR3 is TGTGCCAGCAGCCCGACAGCCTCCTACGAGCAGTACTTC.

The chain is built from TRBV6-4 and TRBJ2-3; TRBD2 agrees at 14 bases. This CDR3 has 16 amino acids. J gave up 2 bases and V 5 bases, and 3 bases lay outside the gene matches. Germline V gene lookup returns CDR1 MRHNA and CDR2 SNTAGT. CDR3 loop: CASSRLAGGPTDTQYF. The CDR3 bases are TGTGCCAGCAGTCGACTAGCGGGAGGGCCCACAGATACGCAGTATTTT.

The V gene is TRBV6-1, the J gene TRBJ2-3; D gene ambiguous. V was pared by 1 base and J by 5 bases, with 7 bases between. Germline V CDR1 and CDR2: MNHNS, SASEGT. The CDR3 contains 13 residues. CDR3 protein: CASSEVSRDTQYF. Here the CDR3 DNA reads TGTGCCAGCAGTGAAGTATCTCGAGATACGCAGTATTTT.

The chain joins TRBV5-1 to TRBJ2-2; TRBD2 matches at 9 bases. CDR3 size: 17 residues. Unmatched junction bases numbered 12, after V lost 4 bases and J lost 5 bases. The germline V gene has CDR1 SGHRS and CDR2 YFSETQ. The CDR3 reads CASSQILAGARTGELFF. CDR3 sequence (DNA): TGCGCCAGCAGCCAAATTTTAGCGGGAGCTAGAACCGGGGAGCTGTTTTTT.

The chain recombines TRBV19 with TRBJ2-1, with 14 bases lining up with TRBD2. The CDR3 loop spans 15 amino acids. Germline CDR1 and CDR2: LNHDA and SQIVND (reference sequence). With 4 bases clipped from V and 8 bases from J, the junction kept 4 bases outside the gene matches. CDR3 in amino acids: CASSTTSGRGYEQFF. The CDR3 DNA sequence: TGTGCCAGTAGTACGACTAGCGGGAGGGGGTATGAGCAGTTCTTC.

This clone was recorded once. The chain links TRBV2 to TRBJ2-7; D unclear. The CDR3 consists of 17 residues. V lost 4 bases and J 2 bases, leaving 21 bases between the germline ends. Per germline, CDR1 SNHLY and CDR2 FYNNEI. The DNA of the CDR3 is TGTGCCAGCAGTGGAGGCAGTCGTGTGAATCTCCCCTACGAGCAGTACTTC. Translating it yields CASSGGSRVNLPYEQYF.

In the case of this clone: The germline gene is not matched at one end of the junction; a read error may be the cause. The CDR3 bases are TGTGCTAGCAGCCCCAGCGAGCGGGAGGGCGGGGCCGAGCAGTACTTC. Residues: CASSPSEREGGAEQYF. The gene calls are TRBV7-7 and TRBJ2-7, with TRBD2 identical over 10 bases. CDR1 and CDR2 from the germline V gene are SSHAT and FNYEAQ (reference sequence). The CDR3 is 16 amino acids.